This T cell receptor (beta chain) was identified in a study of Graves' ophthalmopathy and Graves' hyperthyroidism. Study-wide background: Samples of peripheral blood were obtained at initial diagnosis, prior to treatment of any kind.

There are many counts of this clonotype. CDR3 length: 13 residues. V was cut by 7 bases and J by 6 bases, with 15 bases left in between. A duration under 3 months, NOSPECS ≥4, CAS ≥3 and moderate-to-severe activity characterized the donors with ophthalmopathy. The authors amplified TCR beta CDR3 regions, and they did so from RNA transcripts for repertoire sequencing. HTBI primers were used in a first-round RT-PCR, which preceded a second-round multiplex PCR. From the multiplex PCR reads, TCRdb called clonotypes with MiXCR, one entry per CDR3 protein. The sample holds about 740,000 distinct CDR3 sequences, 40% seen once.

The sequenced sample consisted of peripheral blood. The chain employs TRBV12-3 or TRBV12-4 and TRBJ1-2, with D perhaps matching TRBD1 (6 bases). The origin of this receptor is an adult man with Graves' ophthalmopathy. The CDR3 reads CASTPDRVHGYTF. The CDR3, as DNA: TGTGCCAGCACTCCGGACAGAGTCCATGGCTACACCTTC.